One T cell receptor beta chain is described in this entry. As yet, its antigen is unknown. TCRdb's copy holds only in-frame clones and misses some; the assay was immunoSEQ multiplex PCR. Of over 15,000 clones in the sample, approximately 88% are singletons; the top ten hold over 35%. The sample is drawn from a study of PD-1 blockade in classical Hodgkin lymphoma. All the patients suffered relapse after autologous stem cell transplantation, and brentuximab vedotin exposure differed. General study results and limits: By C4D1 there was a significant rise in CD4+ TCR diversity but not in CD8+ TCR diversity. Prior to therapy, complete responders displayed diversity much like that of newly diagnosed patients.

Germline V gene sequence: CDR1 SGHRS, CDR2 YFSETQ. The CDR3 sequence is 16 residues long. With 0 bases removed from V and 1 base from J, the gap between germline ends came to 13 bases. This TCR was sampled from a human donor with classical Hodgkin lymphoma. This chain connects TRBV5-1 to TRBJ2-5, with D possibly being TRBD2 (6 bases). Sequences were derived from peripheral blood mononuclear cells (PBMCs), sampled before the second cycle of nivolumab. The CDR3 region is CASSLGASVLQETQYF. The DNA for the CDR3 is TGCGCCAGCAGCTTGGGGGCTAGCGTTCTCCAAGAGACCCAGTACTTC.